This is a list of T cell receptor beta chains from one sample in a study of T cells in localized non-small cell lung cancer. Libraries were prepared by immunoSEQ multiplex PCR; TCRdb keeps only in-frame clonotypes and omits some of them. The data hold over a thousand clones, with 24% observed a single time. This sample comprised normal lung tissue next to the tumor, obtained before any cancer treatment. The origin of the receptors is a man aged 35 to 69 with stage II squamous cell lung carcinoma. Each CDR3 is given with its conserved first and last residue. A D gene is named only where the DNA matches it firmly. Some rows have no size entry. The others give once, few or many, or a class for an expanded clone.

CDR3nt	CDR3aa	v_gene	abundance	j_gene	d_gene
TGTGCCAGCAGTGACTCTGGGGGAGTAAGAGAGACCCAGTACTTC	CASSDSGGVRETQYF	TRBV6-8	few	TRBJ2-5	.
TGTGCCAGCAGCGATGGGGACAGGGGGAACACTGAAGCTTTCTTT	CASSDGDRGNTEAFF	TRBV9	large	TRBJ1-1	TRBD1
TGCGCCAGCAGGGCGGGACTAGCGGGCTCCTACGAGCAGTACTTC	CASRAGLAGSYEQYF	TRBV5-1	.	TRBJ2-7	TRBD2
TGTGCCAGCAGCCTGGCTAGCGGGAGGGTTATCCAAGAGACCCAGTACTTC	CASSLASGRVIQETQYF	TRBV11-3	.	TRBJ2-5	TRBD2
TGTGCCAGCAGCTACCCTGATACGCAGTATTTT	CASSYPDTQYF	TRBV6-4	.	TRBJ2-3	.
TGTGCCAGCAGAAAACCGGGGGTGTACACTGAAGCTTTCTTT	CASRKPGVYTEAFF	TRBV6-8	few	TRBJ1-1	.
TGTGCCTGGAGTGTACAGGCTCGTTGGAGGGGGGGCTACGAGCAGTACTTC	CAWSVQARWRGGYEQYF	TRBV30	few	TRBJ2-7	.
TGTGCCAGCAGCGAGGGGAGAAGGCAGCAGTTCTTC	CASSEGRRQQFF	TRBV9	medium-sized	TRBJ2-1	.
TGTGCCAGCACTAGCAGTTACACCGGGGAGCTGTTTTTT	CASTSSYTGELFF	TRBV6-8	medium-sized	TRBJ2-2	.
TGTGCCAGCAGTGACGGGACAAACAATGAGCAGTTCTTC	CASSDGTNNEQFF	TRBV6-8	few	TRBJ2-1	.
TGTGCCTGGAGTACACTAGCGGGAGAGCAGTTCTTC	CAWSTLAGEQFF	TRBV30	.	TRBJ2-1	TRBD2
TGCAGCGTTGAACGCGGGGGCTACGAGCAGTACTTC	CSVERGGYEQYF	TRBV29-1	.	TRBJ2-7	TRBD2
TGTGCCAGCGCCTGGGAGGGATGGAACACTGAAGCTTTCTTT	CASAWEGWNTEAFF	TRBV6-8	large	TRBJ1-1	.
TGTGCCAGTAGTATCCTCGCGGAGAACACTGAAGCTTTCTTT	CASSILAENTEAFF	TRBV19	large	TRBJ1-1	.
TGTGCCAGCAGCCAATCTAATAGGAACACTGAAGCTTTCTTT	CASSQSNRNTEAFF	TRBV16	.	TRBJ1-1	.
TGTGCCAGCAGCCCGACAGCTCTCACCGGGGAGCTGTTTTTT	CASSPTALTGELFF	TRBV6-8	medium-sized	TRBJ2-2	.
TGTGCCAGCAGCGGGCAGGGGGCAAGAGATACGCAGTATTTT	CASSGQGARDTQYF	TRBV9	few	TRBJ2-3	TRBD1
TGCGCCAGCAGCTTGGCTCAGGCCCGGACATCACCCCTCCACTTT	CASSLAQARTSPLHF	TRBV5-1	.	TRBJ1-6	.
TGCGCCAGCAGCTTGCAGGGGTCGCGAGAGGAAGCTTTCTTT	CASSLQGSREEAFF	TRBV5-1	.	TRBJ1-1	.
TGTGCCAGCAGCACTAGCGGGGAGAACAATGAGCAGTTCTTC	CASSTSGENNEQFF	TRBV9	.	TRBJ2-1	TRBD2
TGTGCCAGCAGCCCCAGTGGCCGTGATAGCAATCAGCCCCAGCATTTT	CASSPSGRDSNQPQHF	TRBV28	medium-sized	TRBJ1-5	.
TGTGCCAGCAGTGAAGAGTACCCTCTAGAGACCCAGTACTTC	CASSEEYPLETQYF	TRBV6-1	.	TRBJ2-5	.
TGTGCCAGCAGCCAGCAGAATACGAACACTGAAGCTTTCTTT	CASSQQNTNTEAFF	TRBV11-3	few	TRBJ1-1	.
TGTGCCAGCACCATATGGAGGACTGAAGCTTTCTTT	CASTIWRTEAFF	TRBV2	few	TRBJ1-1	.
TGTGCCACCAGCAGAGATACTTCGGGGACGGAAGGCTACACCTTC	CATSRDTSGTEGYTF	TRBV15	.	TRBJ1-2	.